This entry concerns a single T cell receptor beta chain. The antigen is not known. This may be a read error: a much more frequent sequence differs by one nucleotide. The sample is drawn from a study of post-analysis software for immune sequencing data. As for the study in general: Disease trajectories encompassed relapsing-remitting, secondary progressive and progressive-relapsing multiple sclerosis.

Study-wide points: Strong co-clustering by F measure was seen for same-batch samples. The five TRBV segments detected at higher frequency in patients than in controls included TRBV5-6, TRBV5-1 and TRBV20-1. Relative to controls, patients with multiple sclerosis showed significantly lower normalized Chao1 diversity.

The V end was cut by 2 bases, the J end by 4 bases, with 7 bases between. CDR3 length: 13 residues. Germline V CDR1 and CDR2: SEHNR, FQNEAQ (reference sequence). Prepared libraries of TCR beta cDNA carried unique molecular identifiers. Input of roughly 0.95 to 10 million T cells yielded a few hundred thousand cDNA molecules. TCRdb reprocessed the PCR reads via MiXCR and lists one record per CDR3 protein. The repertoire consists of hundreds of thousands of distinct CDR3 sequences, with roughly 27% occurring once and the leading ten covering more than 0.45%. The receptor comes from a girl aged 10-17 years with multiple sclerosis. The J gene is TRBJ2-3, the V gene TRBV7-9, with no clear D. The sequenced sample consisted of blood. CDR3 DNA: TGTGCCAGCAGCTTAACAGAATCAGATACGCAGTATTTT. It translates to CASSLTESDTQYF.